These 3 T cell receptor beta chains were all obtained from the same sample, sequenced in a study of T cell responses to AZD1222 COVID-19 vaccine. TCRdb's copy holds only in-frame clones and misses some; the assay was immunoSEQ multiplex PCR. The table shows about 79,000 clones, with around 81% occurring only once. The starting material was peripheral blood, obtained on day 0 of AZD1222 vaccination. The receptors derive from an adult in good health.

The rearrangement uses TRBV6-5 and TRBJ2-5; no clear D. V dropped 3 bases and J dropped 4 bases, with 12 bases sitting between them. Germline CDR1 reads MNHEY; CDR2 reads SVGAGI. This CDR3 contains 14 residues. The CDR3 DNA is TGTGCCAGCAGTTATAATGGCCGAGGAGAGACCCAGTACTTC. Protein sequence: CASSYNGRGETQYF.

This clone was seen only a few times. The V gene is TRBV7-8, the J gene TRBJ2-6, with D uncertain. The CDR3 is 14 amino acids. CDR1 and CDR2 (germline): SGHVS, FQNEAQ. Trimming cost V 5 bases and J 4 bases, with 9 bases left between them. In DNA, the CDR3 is TGTGCCAGCAGCCGGGCCTCGGGGGCCAACGTCCTGACTTTC. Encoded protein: CASSRASGANVLTF.

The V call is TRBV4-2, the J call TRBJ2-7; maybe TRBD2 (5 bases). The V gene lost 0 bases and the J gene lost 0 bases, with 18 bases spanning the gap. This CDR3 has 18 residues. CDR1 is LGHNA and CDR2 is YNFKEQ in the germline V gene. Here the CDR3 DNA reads TGTGCCAGCAGCCAAGAAGAAAGCCGAGCGGCGAGCTCCTACGAGCAGTACTTC. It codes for CASSQEESRAASSYEQYF.